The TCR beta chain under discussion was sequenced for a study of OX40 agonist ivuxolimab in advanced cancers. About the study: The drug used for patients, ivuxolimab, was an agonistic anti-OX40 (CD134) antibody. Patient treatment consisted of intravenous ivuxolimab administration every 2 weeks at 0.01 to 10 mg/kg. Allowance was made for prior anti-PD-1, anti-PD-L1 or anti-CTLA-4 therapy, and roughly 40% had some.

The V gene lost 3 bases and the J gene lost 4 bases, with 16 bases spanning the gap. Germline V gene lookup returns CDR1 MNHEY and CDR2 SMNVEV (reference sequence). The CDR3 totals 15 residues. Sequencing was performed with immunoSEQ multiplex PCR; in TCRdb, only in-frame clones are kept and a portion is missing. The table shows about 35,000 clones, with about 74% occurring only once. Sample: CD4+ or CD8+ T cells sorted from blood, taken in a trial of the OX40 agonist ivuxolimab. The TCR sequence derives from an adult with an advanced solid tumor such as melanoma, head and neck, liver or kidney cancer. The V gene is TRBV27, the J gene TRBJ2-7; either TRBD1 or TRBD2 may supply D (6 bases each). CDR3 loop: CASSFTGGLGYEQYF. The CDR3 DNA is TGTGCCAGCAGTTTCACCGGGGGCCTAGGATACGAGCAGTACTTC.